Below, one T cell receptor beta chain is given with its context. Its specific antigen is unknown. The sample holds no much larger clone one base away, and base qualities are not on file. Systemically healthy Caucasian individuals from Russia, 35 to 50 in total and aged roughly 6 to 100 years, were included as donors. Around 10 milliliters of peripheral blood were drawn from each donor into EDTA-treated Vacutainer tubes. Ficoll-Paque density-gradient centrifugation was used to isolate PBMCs, with at least 6.5 million per sample. Total RNA, at least 5 micrograms per sample, was extracted from PBMCs with Trizol reagent. Naive CD45RAhigh/CD27high T cell percentages were measured by flow cytometry on a PBMC aliquot from every donor. The record originates from a study of blood T cells in healthy people across ages (dated by TCRdb to between 2014 and 2017). A note on the overall study: In model experiments, template switching captured about one uniquely barcoded TCR beta cDNA molecule for every two T cells. The study measured age-related changes in TCR beta repertoire diversity using deep sequencing normalized with unique cDNA molecular identifiers. The study analyzed two additional independent replicas of 1 million unique cDNA reads from the same blood draw for two donors, one aged 18 to 30 and one aged 80 or older. The donors were divided into four age groups: young (average approximately 15 years), middle-aged (approximately 41), aged (approximately 62) and long-lived (around 87). To avoid experimental bias, donors of different ages were spread randomly across the sequencing lanes. The investigation overall reported the following: As age increased, observed TCR beta diversity per million T cells dropped in a roughly linear way, and a significant reduction was already evident by age 40. There was a strong correlation between observed TCR beta diversity and the percentage of naive T cells measured by flow cytometry. Estimates of total diversity based on one million sequenced T cells were considered lower bounds and underestimates. Because profiling used bulk unsorted PBMCs, naive and antigen-experienced compartments could not be compared conclusively. The long-lived group showed more naive CD4+ T cells, fewer expanded clones and increased TCR diversity than the aged group, suggesting age selection. The CMV infection status of donors was not known, potentially confounding age-related changes in expanded clonotypes.

Relative to germline, V is 4 bases shorter and J is 2 bases shorter, with 11 bases between their ends. CDR1 and CDR2 were assigned from the germline V gene (reference sequence) as MNHEY and SMNVEV. The CDR3 contains 14 residues, cysteine and phenylalanine counted. Just the 42-base CDR3 DNA is kept, in frame starting at base 1. Libraries were made using 5' RACE. TCRdb names Illumina HiSeq 2500 as the instrument used. A second PCR of roughly 7 to 11 cycles was run with a J-beta primer mix and a sample-barcoded 5' primer. Each TCR beta cDNA molecule received a unique molecular identifier from a template-switch 5' adaptor carrying 12 random nucleotides. At least 2.5 million CDR3-containing paired-end reads were obtained from each sample. First-strand cDNA synthesis was performed from all RNA using the Mint cDNA synthesis kit, with priming by a TRBC-specific oligonucleotide. Following uracil-DNA glycosylase treatment, all cDNA underwent a first 18-cycle PCR with the universal primers M1SS and BC2_uni_R. Per the original workflow: Normalization of each sample was performed by random selection of 1 million high-quality reads, each carrying a distinct molecular identifier. Reads with shared molecular identifiers were discarded instead of being binned into consensus sequences. MiTCR, with a Q25 quality threshold and the strictest error-elimination algorithm, was used for CDR3 identification, clonotype clustering and error correction. A nonparametric unseen species model using Euler transformation provided a lower-bound estimate of total TCR beta diversity. Clones were called with MiXCR by TCRdb after fastp trimmed the public reads at Q25, and only in-frame beta chains were retained. Identical CDR3 protein sequences are pooled into one entry, listed with their most common genes and DNA. The V and J calls shown here were made by TCRdb, not taken from the authors' results. Here the sample has roughly 1,700,000 distinct CDR3 sequences; under 30% occur a single time. Clones ranked in the top ten supply 7.7% of the sample.

In this chain, TRBV27 is recombined with TRBJ1-2, with the D gene not confidently named. Sequencing was performed on blood. The clonotype comes from a woman aged 30 to 39 in good health. The CDR3 corresponds to CASSSGSPNYGYTF. At the DNA level, the sequence is TGTGCCAGCAGTTCCGGCAGCCCCAACTATGGCTACACCTTC.